The sequence of this TCR beta chain was determined in a study of vaccination and CD4 T cells after COVID-19. Across the study: At a median approximately 100 days (range 35 to 161) after diagnosis, post-COVID samples were drawn. Overlapping spike peptides of SARS-CoV-2, HCoV-NL63, HCoV-OC43 and HCoV-229E were used, and cells were stimulated with them.

Sequencing of cultured CD4+ T cell DNA used the Oncomine TCR Beta short-read assay. Investigators obtained genomic DNA by extraction from cultured CD4+ T cells. MiXCR, applied by TCRdb to the PCR reads, yields one record per CDR3 protein. The table lists around 20,000 distinct CDR3 sequences, 40% to 50% of them singletons. V lost 2 bases to trimming and J lost 4 bases, with 20 bases between them. The CDR3 contains 17 residues. Germline-derived CDR1 and CDR2 are MNHEY and SVGAGI. Indicated treatment: approximately 10-day PBMC culture with coronavirus spike peptide pools or control peptides (ViraFEST assay). The ViraFEST method relied on peptide pools to expand antigen-specific T cells, followed by TCR sequencing. With regard to this clonotype: The antigen is unknown.

The sample taken for sequencing was cultured CD4+ T cells from blood. The TCR sequence derives from a human donor with COVID-19. The chain links TRBV6-5 to TRBJ1-2; a possible D gene is TRBD1 (6 bases). The CDR3 region is CASSYNGNRESSYGYTF. DNA of the CDR3: TGTGCCAGCAGTTACAACGGTAACAGGGAGAGTAGCTATGGCTACACCTTC.